Below are 21 T cell receptor beta chains sequenced from a single sample in a study of vaccination and CD4 T cells after COVID-19. The Oncomine TCR Beta short-read assay was what sequenced the DNA obtained from cultured CD4+ T cells. TCRdb re-derived calls from the PCR reads in MiXCR, one entry per CDR3 protein. Seen here are 8,100 or so distinct CDR3 sequences, approximately 55% observed once, and the top ten hold approximately 19%. Stated treatment: roughly ten-day PBMC culture with coronavirus spike peptide pools or control peptides (ViraFEST assay). Harvesting of the unexposed donor's CD4+ T cells predated the COVID-19 pandemic (2011-2018). These receptors' antigens are unknown. The sample comprised CD4+ T cells from blood, cultured in vitro. The receptors come from a human donor in good health.

The chain links TRBV7-2 to TRBJ1-1; D gene unclear. The germline CDR1 and CDR2 sequences are SGHTA and FQGNSA. The CDR3 sequence is 14 residues long. V was trimmed by 6 bases and J by 0 bases, leaving 11 bases between them. The CDR3 loop reads CASRTEPLNTEAFF. CDR3 DNA sequence: TGTGCCAGCAGGACCGAGCCCCTGAACACTGAAGCTTTCTTT.

V and J are TRBV5-4 and TRBJ2-1, with a tentative D call TRBD1 (5 bases). Between the trimmed V and J ends, which lost 2 bases and 5 bases, there was a span of 8 bases. The CDR3 has 13 residues. Per germline, CDR1 SGHNT and CDR2 YYREEE (reference sequence). CDR3 bases: TGTGCCAGCAGCTTTCCAGGGAACAATGAGCAGTTCTTC. Encoded protein: CASSFPGNNEQFF.

V is TRBV5-4 and J is TRBJ2-3; perhaps TRBD2 as D (7 bases). Trimming cost V 2 bases and J 5 bases, with 15 bases left between them. The CDR3 is 15 amino acids. Germline CDR1 is SGHNT and CDR2 is YYREEE (reference sequence). The CDR3: CASSFRRGGKDTQYF. For the CDR3, the DNA is TGTGCCAGCAGCTTTCGCAGGGGAGGGAAAGATACGCAGTATTTT.

The chain uses TRBV15 and TRBJ2-7, with a tentative D call TRBD1 (5 bases). This CDR3 has 14 residues. Germline CDR1 is LNHNV and CDR2 is YYDKDF (reference sequence). The germline V and J ends were trimmed by 0 bases and 2 bases, with 8 bases remaining between them. The DNA for the CDR3 is TGTGCCACCAGCAGAGACCCAGGGACCTACGAGCAGTACTTC. Encoded protein: CATSRDPGTYEQYF.

The gene calls are TRBV27 and TRBJ2-1; the D gene is possibly TRBD2 (6 bases). V was pared by 4 bases and J by 9 bases, with 19 bases between. Germline V gene sequence: CDR1 MNHEY, CDR2 SMNVEV (reference sequence). CDR3 length equals 15 residues. CDR3 protein: CASSSGLSGTSEQFF. CDR3 DNA sequence: TGTGCCAGCAGTTCCGGACTAAGCGGTACTTCTGAGCAGTTCTTC.

This clonotype was found once. The CDR3 end shows no conserved phenylalanine or tryptophan, and so a read error is likely. V gene TRBV7-8 combines with J gene TRBJ2-6; 7 bases map to TRBD1. Germline CDR1 SGHVS, CDR2 FQNEAQ. CDR3 length: 18 amino acids. Trimming at V came to 5 bases and at J to 2 bases, leaving 12 bases not matched to a gene. CDR3: CASSPTATGIAGANVLTL. CDR3 bases: TGTGCCAGCAGCCCGACCGCGACAGGGATCGCTGGGGCCAACGTCCTGACTCTC.

A few counts support this clonotype. The rearrangement uses TRBV24-1 and TRBJ2-5; either TRBD1 or TRBD2 may fit D (5 bases each). This CDR3 contains 12 residues. The germline gives CDR1 KGHDR, CDR2 SFDVKD. V shed 6 bases and J shed 5 bases, with 9 bases lying between them. The CDR3 sequence is CATSQGGETQYF. CDR3 nucleotide sequence: TGTGCCACCAGTCAGGGCGGGGAGACCCAGTACTTC.

This clonotype is large by share. The chain carries TRBV6-2 or TRBV6-3 and TRBJ1-1, with a possible D match to TRBD1 (6 bases). This CDR3 has 11 amino acids. Germline V CDR1 and CDR2: MNHEY, SVGEGT. Trimming took off 8 bases at V and 9 bases at J, with 13 bases between the two ends. CDR3 DNA sequence: TGTGCCAGCGAGCAGGGGACAAAAGCTTTCTTT. Translation: CASEQGTKAFF.

The chain has TRBV7-2 and TRBJ2-7; 9 bases line up with TRBD1. Trimming cost V 5 bases and J 5 bases; bases outside gene matches: 7. The germline V gene has CDR1 SGHTA and CDR2 FQGNSA. This CDR3 has 14 amino acids. This chain's CDR3 is CASSPDRGVHEQYF. DNA of the CDR3: TGTGCCAGCAGCCCGGACAGGGGCGTCCACGAGCAGTACTTC.

This clonotype was seen a handful of times. The gene calls are TRBV5-3 and TRBJ1-2; TRBD1 agrees at 11 bases. TRBV5-3 is an ORF; its function is uncertain. This CDR3 is 14 amino acids long. Trimming at V came to 3 bases and at J to 4 bases, leaving 2 bases not matched to a gene. The CDR3 spells CARSSDRGPYGYTF. The CDR3 coding sequence is TGTGCCAGAAGCTCGGACAGGGGGCCCTATGGCTACACCTTC.

This clonotype appeared a few times. This sequence joins TRBV6-2 or TRBV6-3 and TRBJ1-5; tentatively, D is TRBD1 (5 bases). Germline V gives CDR1 MNHEY, CDR2 SVGEGT. This CDR3 comprises 14 residues. V was shortened by 6 bases and J by 6 bases, with 15 bases between the two germline ends. The CDR3 loop reads CASSYPSDSQPQHF. The DNA for the CDR3 is TGTGCCAGCAGCTACCCTTCAGACAGTCAGCCCCAGCATTTT.

The V call is TRBV27, the J call TRBJ2-3; TRBD1 agrees at 7 bases. This CDR3 has 13 residues. From germline, CDR1 is MNHEY and CDR2 SMNVEV (reference sequence). The V gene end was trimmed by 7 bases and the J gene end by 7 bases; junction bases not matched to a gene: 8. The CDR3 DNA reads TGTGCCAGCAACCAGAACAGGGGAAATACGCAGTATTTT. Residues: CASNQNRGNTQYF.

This clonotype was observed a handful of times. The gene calls are TRBV7-2 and TRBJ2-3; 11 bases align to TRBD2. The germline CDR1 and CDR2 sequences are SGHTA and FQGNSA. The CDR3 contains 13 residues. V trimming: 5 bases; J trimming: 14 bases; junction bases outside the gene matches: 9. The CDR3 DNA is TGTGCCAGCAGCCCCAGATTCGGGACTAGCGGGTATTTT. Its translation: CASSPRFGTSGYF.

This chain uses TRBV6-4 with TRBJ2-2, with 14 bases fitting TRBD2. CDR3 length equals 17 residues. J lost 7 bases, V lost 3 bases, and 7 bases had no gene match. Germline loops: CDR1 MRHNA, CDR2 SNTAGT. CDR3 sequence reads: CASSEMGLAGDIGELFF. CDR3 bases: TGTGCCAGCAGTGAAATGGGACTAGCGGGAGACATCGGGGAGCTGTTTTTT.

The rearrangement uses TRBV20-1 and TRBJ2-1; D is uncertain. V was trimmed by 0 bases and J by 0 bases, leaving 9 bases between them. This CDR3 comprises 15 residues. Germline-derived CDR1 and CDR2 are DFQATT and SNEGSKA (reference sequence). CDR3 residues: CSARDDGPSYNEQFF. The CDR3 DNA is TGCAGTGCTAGAGATGACGGTCCCTCCTACAATGAGCAGTTCTTC.

DNA for the CDR3: TGCAGTGCTACGACAGGTTCGCTCAACGAGCAGTACTTC. Translating it yields CSATTGSLNEQYF. The chain combines TRBV20-1 with TRBJ2-7, with D possibly matching TRBD1 (6 bases). Deletions cut 4 bases from V and 5 bases from J, with 15 bases between. This CDR3 has 13 amino acids. The germline V gene encodes CDR1 DFQATT and CDR2 SNEGSKA (reference sequence).

This clonotype showed up just a few times. The V call is TRBV30, the J call TRBJ1-2, with D perhaps matching TRBD1 (5 bases). Per germline, CDR1 GTSNPN and CDR2 SVGIG (reference sequence). The CDR3 has 13 amino acids. Trimming shortened V by 8 bases and J by 1 base, and 14 bases separated the two germline ends. The CDR3 DNA is TGTGCCCTCATAGGTGGGGGTAACTATGGCTACACCTTC. It codes for CALIGGGNYGYTF. The variable domain in full, with the rest retrieved from reference TRBV30 and TRBJ1-2, is SQTIHQWPATLVQPVGSPLSLECTVEGTSNPNLYWYRQAAGRGLQLLFYSVGIGQISSEVPQNLSASRPQDRQFILSSKKLLLSDSGFYLCALIGGGNYGYTFGSGTRLTVV.

This clonotype was seen only a few times. V gene TRBV7-8 combines with J gene TRBJ1-6; no clear D gene. Germline V gives CDR1 SGHVS, CDR2 FQNEAQ. This CDR3 spans 15 amino acids. The V and J ends lost 7 bases and 0 bases respectively, with 10 bases between them. CDR3 residues: CASTKGSSYNSPLHF. The DNA of the CDR3 is TGTGCCAGCACCAAAGGGAGCTCCTATAATTCACCCCTCCACTTT.

This clonotype is medium-sized by share. The chain is built from TRBV12-3 or TRBV12-4 and TRBJ1-1; D unresolved. The CDR3 runs to 11 residues. V was cut by 3 bases and J by 5 bases, with 4 bases left in between. CDR3 in DNA: TGTGCCAGCAGTTTGAGGACTGAAGCTTTCTTT. It yields the protein CASSLRTEAFF.

The CDR3 loop reads CASRYRDREFF. CDR3 nucleotide sequence: TGTGCCAGCAGGTACCGGGACAGGGAGTTCTTC. V is TRBV12-3 or TRBV12-4 and J is TRBJ2-1; 9 bases match TRBD1. The CDR3 length is 11 residues. V shed 6 bases and J 14 bases; nucleotides not matched to a gene: 5.

As for this clonotype: An end of the junction differs from the germline gene, which may be a read error. V and J are TRBV6-5 and TRBJ1-1; TRBD1 matches 10 bases. Germline V gives CDR1 MNHEY, CDR2 SVGAGI. This CDR3 has 16 amino acids. The CDR3 nucleotides are TGTGCCAGCAGATACTCCGGGACAGGGGTTTCCACTGAAGCTTTCTTT. Amino acids: CASRYSGTGVSTEAFF.